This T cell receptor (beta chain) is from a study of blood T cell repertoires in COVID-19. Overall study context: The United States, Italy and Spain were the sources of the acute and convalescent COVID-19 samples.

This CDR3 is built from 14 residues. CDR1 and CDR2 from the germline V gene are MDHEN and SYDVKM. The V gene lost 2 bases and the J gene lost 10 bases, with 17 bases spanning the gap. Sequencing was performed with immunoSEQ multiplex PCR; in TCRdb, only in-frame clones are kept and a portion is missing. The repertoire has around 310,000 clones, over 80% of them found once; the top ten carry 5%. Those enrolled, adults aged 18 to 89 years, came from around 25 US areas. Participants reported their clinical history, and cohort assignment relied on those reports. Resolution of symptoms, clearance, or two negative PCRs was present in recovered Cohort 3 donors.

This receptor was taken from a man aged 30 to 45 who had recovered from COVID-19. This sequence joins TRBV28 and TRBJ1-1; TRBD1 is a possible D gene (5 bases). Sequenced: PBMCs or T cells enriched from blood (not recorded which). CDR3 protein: CASSLVQGSSLAFF. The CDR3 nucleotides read TGTGCCAGCAGTTTAGTTCAGGGTTCAAGTCTAGCTTTCTTT.